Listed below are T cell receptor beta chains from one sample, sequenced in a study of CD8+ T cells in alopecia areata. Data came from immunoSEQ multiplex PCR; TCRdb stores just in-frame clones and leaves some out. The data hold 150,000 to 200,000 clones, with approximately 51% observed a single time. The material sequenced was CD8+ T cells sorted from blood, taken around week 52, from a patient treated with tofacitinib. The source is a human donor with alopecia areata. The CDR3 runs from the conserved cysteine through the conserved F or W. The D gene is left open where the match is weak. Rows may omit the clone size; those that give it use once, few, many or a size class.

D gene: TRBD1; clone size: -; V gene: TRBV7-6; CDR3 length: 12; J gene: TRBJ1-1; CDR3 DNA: TGTGCCAGCAGCACAGGGGCAGGTGAAGCTTTCTTT; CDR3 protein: CASSTGAGEAFF
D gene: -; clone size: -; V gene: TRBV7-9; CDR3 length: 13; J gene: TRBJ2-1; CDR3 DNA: TGTGCCAGCAGCTTCCGGAGGGCTAATGAGCAGTTCTTC; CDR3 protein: CASSFRRANEQFF
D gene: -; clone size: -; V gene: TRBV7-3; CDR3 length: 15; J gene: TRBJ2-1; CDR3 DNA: TGTGCCAGCACCGTGGGCCCCCTTTCCTACAATGAGCAGTTCTTC; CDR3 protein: CASTVGPLSYNEQFF
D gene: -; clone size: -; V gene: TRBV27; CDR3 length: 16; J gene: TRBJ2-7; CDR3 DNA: TGTGCCAGCAGTCCTGAACCACAGGGCCCTACCTACGAGCAGTACTTC; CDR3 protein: CASSPEPQGPTYEQYF
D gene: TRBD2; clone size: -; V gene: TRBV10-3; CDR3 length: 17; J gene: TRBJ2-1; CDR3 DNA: TGTGCCATCAGTGAGTCGAGGGCTAGCGGGGACCACAATGAGCAGTTCTTC; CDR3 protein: CAISESRASGDHNEQFF
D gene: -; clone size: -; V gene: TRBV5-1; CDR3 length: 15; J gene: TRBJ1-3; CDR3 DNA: TGCGCCAGCAGCTTGGATAACGGTTCTGGAAACACCATATATTTT; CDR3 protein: CASSLDNGSGNTIYF
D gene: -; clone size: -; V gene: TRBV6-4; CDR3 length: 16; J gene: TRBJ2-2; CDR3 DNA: TGTGCCAGCAGTGACCCTGGCGGTTCAAACGCCGGGGAGCTGTTTTTT; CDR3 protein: CASSDPGGSNAGELFF
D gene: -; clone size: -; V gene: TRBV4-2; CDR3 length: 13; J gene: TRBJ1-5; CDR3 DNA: TGTGCCAGCAGCCAAGATCGGGCGGGGCCCCAGCATTTT; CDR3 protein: CASSQDRAGPQHF
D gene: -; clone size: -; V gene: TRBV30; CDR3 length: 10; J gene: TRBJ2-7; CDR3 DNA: TGTGCCGCGGAAGGTTACGAGCAGTACTTC; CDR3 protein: CAAEGYEQYF
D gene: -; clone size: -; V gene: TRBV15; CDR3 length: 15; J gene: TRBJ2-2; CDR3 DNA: TGTGCCACCGCTCACAGTTTTGCGAACACCGGGGAGCTGTTTTTT; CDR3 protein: CATAHSFANTGELFF
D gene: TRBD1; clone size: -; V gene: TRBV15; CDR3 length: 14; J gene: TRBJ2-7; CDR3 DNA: TGTGCCACCAGCAGGGGACAGGGGGCGAACGAGCAGTACTTC; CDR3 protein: CATSRGQGANEQYF
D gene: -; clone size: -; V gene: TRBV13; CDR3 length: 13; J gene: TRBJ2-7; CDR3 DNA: TGTGCCAGCAGCTTAGCCAGCTTATACGAGCAGTACTTC; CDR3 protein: CASSLASLYEQYF
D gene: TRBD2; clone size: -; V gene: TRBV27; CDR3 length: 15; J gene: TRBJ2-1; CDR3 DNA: TGTGCCAGCAGTGGGACTAGCCGATCCTACAATGAGCAGTTCTTC; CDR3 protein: CASSGTSRSYNEQFF
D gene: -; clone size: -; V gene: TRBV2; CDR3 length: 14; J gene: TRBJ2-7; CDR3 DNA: TGTGCCAGCAGATTCCGGGACAACTCCTACGAGCAGTACTTC; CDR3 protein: CASRFRDNSYEQYF
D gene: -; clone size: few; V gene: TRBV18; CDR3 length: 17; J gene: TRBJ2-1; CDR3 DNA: TGTGCCAGCTCACCACCGGGGTCGGGGGCTATCTACAATGAGCAGTTCTTC; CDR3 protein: CASSPPGSGAIYNEQFF
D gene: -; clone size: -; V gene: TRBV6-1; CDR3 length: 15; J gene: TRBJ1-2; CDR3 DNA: TGTGCCAGCAGTGAAGCGGCGAGGGGTAATTATGGCTACACCTTC; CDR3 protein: CASSEAARGNYGYTF
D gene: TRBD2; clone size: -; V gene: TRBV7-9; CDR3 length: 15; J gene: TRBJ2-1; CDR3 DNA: TGTGCCAGCATCCAAAGCGGGGGTGTTTACAATGAGCAGTTCTTC; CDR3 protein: CASIQSGGVYNEQFF
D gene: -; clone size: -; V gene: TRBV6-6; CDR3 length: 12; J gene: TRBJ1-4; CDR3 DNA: TGTGCCAGCACCCTAGGGAGTGAAAAACTGTTTTTT; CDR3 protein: CASTLGSEKLFF
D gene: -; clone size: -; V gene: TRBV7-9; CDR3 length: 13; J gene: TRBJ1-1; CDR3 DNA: TGTGCCAGCAGCTTCGAGACCGGCACTGAAGCTTTCTTT; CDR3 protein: CASSFETGTEAFF
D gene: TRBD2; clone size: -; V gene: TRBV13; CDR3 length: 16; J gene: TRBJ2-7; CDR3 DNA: TGTGCCAGCAGCTTATGGTTTGCCGGGGGGGCCGACGAGCAGTACTTC; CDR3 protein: CASSLWFAGGADEQYF
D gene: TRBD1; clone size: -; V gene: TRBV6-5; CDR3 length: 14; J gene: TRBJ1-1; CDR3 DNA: TGTGCCAGCAGAGGCCGGGACAGACCCACTGAAGCTTTCTTT; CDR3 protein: CASRGRDRPTEAFF
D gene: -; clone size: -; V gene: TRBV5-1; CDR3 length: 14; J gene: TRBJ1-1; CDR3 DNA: TGCGCCAGCAGCTTCAGACCACGGGACACTGAAGCTTTCTTT; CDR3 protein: CASSFRPRDTEAFF
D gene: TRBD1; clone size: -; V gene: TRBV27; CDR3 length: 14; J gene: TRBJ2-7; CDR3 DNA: TGTGCCAGCAGTCCCCACCAGACAGGGTACGAGCAGTACTTC; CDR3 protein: CASSPHQTGYEQYF
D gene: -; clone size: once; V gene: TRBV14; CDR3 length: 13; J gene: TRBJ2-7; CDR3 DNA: TGTGCCAGCAGCCACGAATCACGAGGCGAGCAGTACTTC; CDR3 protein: CASSHESRGEQYF
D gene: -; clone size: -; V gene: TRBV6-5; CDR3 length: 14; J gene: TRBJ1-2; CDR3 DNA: TGTGCCAGCAGTTTTTCAGGGGTTAACTATGGCTACACCTTC; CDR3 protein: CASSFSGVNYGYTF
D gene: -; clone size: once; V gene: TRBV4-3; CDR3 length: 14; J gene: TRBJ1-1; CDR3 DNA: TGCGCCAGCAGCCAAGAGTGGACGGACACTGAAGCTTTCTTT; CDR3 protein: CASSQEWTDTEAFF
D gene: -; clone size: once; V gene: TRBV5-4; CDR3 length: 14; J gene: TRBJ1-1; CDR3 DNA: TGTGCCAGCAGCCTTGACGGGGTTCGCACTGAAGCTTTCTTT; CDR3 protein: CASSLDGVRTEAFF
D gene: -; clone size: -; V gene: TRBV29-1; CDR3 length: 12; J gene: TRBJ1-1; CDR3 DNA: TGCAGCGTTGAATCCGGGAACACTGAAGCTTTCTTT; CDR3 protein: CSVESGNTEAFF
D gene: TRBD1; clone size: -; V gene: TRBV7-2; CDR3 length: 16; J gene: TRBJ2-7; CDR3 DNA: TGTGCCAGCAGCTTAGCGAAGGGACAGGGAAACTACGAGCAGTACTTC; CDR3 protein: CASSLAKGQGNYEQYF
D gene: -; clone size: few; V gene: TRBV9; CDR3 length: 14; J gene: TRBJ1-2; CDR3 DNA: TGTGCCAGCACGTCGGGCACCCGGGAGGGTGGCTACACCTTC; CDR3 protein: CASTSGTREGGYTF
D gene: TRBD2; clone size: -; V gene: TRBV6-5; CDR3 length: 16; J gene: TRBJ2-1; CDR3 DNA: TGTGCCAGCAGTTACTTTAGCGGGGGGACCTACAATGAGCAGTTCTTC; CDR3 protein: CASSYFSGGTYNEQFF
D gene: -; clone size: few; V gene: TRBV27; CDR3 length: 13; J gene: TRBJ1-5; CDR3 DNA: TGTGCCATCGCGCCCCCGGGGGGACAGCCCCAGCATTTT; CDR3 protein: CAIAPPGGQPQHF
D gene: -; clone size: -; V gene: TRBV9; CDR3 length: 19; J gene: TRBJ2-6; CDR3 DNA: TGTGCCAGCAGCGTAGCTAGGGACTCAGGAGGAACTGGGGCCAACGTCCTGACTTTC; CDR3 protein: CASSVARDSGGTGANVLTF
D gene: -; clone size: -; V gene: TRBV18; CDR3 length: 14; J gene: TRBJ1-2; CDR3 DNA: TGTGCCAGCTCACCAAGAGAAGGGTATAATGGCTACACCTTC; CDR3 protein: CASSPREGYNGYTF
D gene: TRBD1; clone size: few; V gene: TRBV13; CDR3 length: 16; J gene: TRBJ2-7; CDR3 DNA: TGTGCCAGCAGCCTTGAAAACAGGGGGCGCTCCTACGAGCAGTACTTC; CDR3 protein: CASSLENRGRSYEQYF
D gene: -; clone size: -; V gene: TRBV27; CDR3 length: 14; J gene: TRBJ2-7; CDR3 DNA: TGTGCCAGCAGTGCAAACAGGGACTCCTACGAGCAGTACTTC; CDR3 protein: CASSANRDSYEQYF
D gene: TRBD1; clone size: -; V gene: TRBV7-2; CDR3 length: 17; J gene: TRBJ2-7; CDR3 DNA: TGTGCCAGCAGCCCCCAAAACGACAGGGACATATCCTACGAGCAGTACTTC; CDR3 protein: CASSPQNDRDISYEQYF
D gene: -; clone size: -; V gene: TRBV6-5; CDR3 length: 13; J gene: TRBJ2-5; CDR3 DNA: TGTGCCAGCAGTTACGGGACCCAAGAGACCCAGTACTTC; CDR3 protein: CASSYGTQETQYF
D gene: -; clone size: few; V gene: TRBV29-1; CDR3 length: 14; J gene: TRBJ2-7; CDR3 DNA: TGCAGCGTTGTCAAGGGGGTCCTCTCCTACGAGCAGTACTTC; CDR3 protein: CSVVKGVLSYEQYF
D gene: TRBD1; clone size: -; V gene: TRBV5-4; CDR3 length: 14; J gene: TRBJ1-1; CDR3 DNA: TGTGCCAGCAGCTCCATGACAGGGGGGGCTGAAGCTTTCTTT; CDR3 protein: CASSSMTGGAEAFF
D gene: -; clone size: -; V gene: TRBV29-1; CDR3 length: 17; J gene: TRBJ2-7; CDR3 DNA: TGCAGCGTTGGAGGGGCCCTACCGGGACAACGCTCCTACGAGCAGTACTTC; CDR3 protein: CSVGGALPGQRSYEQYF
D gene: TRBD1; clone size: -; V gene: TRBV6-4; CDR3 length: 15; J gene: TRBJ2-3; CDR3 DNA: TGTGCCAGCAGACTACAGGGGGCAAGCACAGATACGCAGTATTTT; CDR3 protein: CASRLQGASTDTQYF
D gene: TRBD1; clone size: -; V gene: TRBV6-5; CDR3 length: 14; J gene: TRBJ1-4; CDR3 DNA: TGTGCCAGCAGTTACTTGGGACAGAATGAAAAACTGTTTTTT; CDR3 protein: CASSYLGQNEKLFF
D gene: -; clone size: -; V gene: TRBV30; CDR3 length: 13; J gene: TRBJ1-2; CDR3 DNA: TGTGCCTGGAGTGGGGCAGGTTTCCAGGGCTACACCTTC; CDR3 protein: CAWSGAGFQGYTF
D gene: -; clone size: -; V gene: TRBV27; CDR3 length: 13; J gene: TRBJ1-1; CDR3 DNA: TGTGCCAGCAGTTTATACGAAGGGGCTGAAGCTTTCTTT; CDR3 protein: CASSLYEGAEAFF
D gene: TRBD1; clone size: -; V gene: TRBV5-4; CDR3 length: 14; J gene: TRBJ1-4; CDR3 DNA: TGTGCCAGCAGGTCCGGGACAGATAATGAAAAACTGTTTTTT; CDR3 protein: CASRSGTDNEKLFF
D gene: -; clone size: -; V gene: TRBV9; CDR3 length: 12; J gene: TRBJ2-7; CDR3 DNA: TGTGCCAGCAGCTCCCGGGAATACGAGCAGTACTTC; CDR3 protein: CASSSREYEQYF
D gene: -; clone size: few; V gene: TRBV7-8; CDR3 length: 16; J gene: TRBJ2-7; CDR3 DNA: TGTGCCAGCAGCTTACTCAGGGGCCGAACCTCCTACGAGCAGTACTTC; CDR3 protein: CASSLLRGRTSYEQYF
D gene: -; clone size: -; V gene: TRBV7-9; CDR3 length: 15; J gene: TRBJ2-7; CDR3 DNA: TGTGCCAGCAGCCGACCTGGTCAGGGTACCTACGAGCAGTACTTC; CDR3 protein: CASSRPGQGTYEQYF
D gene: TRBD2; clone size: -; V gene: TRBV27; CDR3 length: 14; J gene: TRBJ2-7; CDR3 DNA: TGTGCCAGCAGTTTAGCGGGGGGCCCCTACGAGCAGTACTTC; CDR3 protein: CASSLAGGPYEQYF
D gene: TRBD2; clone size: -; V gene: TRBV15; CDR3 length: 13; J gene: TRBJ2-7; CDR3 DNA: TGTGCCACCAGCCGCGGGGGGGCAGATGAGCAGTACTTC; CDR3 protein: CATSRGGADEQYF
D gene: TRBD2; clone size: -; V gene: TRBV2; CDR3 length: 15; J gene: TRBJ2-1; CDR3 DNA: TGTGCCAGCAGGATTAGCGGGGGGGCTAACAATGAGCAGTTCTTC; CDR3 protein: CASRISGGANNEQFF
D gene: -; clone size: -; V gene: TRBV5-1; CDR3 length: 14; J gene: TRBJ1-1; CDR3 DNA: TGCGCCAGCAGCTTAGTGGAGGGCGACACTGAAGCTTTCTTT; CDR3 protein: CASSLVEGDTEAFF
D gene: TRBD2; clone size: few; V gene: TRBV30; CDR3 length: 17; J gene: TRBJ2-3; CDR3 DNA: TGTGCCTGGAGCCATGGAGGCGGCGGGGGGGTGACAGATACGCAGTATTTT; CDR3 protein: CAWSHGGGGGVTDTQYF
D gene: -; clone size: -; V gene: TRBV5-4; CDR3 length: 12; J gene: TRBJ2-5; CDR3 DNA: TGTGCCAGCAGCCGAAAAGAAGAGACCCAGTACTTC; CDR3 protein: CASSRKEETQYF
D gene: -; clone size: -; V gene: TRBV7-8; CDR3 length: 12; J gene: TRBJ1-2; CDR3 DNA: TGTGCCAGCAGCAGACGACAGGACGGCTACACCTTC; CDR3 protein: CASSRRQDGYTF